The clone carrying this T cell receptor (beta chain) was recorded many times. The CDR3 spans 14 residues. The germline gives CDR1 SGHVS, CDR2 FQNEAQ. V was pared by 6 bases and J by 5 bases, with 3 bases of the junction left unmatched. This specimen belongs to a study of blood T cells in healthy people across ages. PCR was performed a second time for 7 to 11 cycles using a sample-barcoded 5' primer and a J-beta primer mix. MiXCR was run by TCRdb on the 5' RACE reads, yielding one entry per CDR3 protein. The table has 850,000 to 950,000 distinct CDR3 sequences, 25% to 35% seen once. This clonotype originated in a woman at least 80 years old in good health. Material for sequencing was blood. The rearrangement uses TRBV7-8 and TRBJ2-1; 11 nucleotides align to TRBD2. CDR3 protein: CASRSGLADNEQFF. The DNA of the CDR3 is TGTGCCAGCAGGTCGGGACTAGCGGACAATGAGCAGTTCTTC. The whole variable domain, filled in from reference TRBV7-8 and TRBJ2-1, reads GAGVSQSPRYKVAKRGQDVALRCDPISGHVSLFWYQQALGQGPEFLTYFQNEAQLDKSGLPSDRFFAERPEGSVSTLKIQRTQQEDSAVYLCASRSGLADNEQFFGPGTRLTVL.